The 32 T cell receptor beta chains below all came from one sample that was sequenced in a study of shared clonotypes between healthy human individuals (dated by TCRdb to 2019 to 2021). The library came from the immunoSEQ multiplex PCR assay. TCRdb's version of the immuneACCESS table is confined to in-frame rearrangements and falls short of the full clone set. An unresolved V gene accounts for under half of the shortfall where checked; the remainder is of unknown origin. The sample table holds more than 500,000 clones, of which around 96% were seen once. The ten largest clonotypes hold over 0.1% of the sample. CD8 naive samples consisted of CD45RO-negative cells that were positively selected for CCR7, yielding a CD45RA+CCR7+ population without TemRA cells. Sequenced material: naive CD8+ T cells sorted from blood. Read against the paper, the sample's cell subset or site label means: CD45RA+CCR7+. The source is a woman aged 25 to 39 in good health.

The genes are TRBV19 and TRBJ1-1; perhaps TRBD1 as D (5 bases). CDR1 is LNHDA, CDR2 SQIVND, per germline (reference sequence). The CDR3 covers 12 residues. Trimming left V 7 bases short and J 12 bases short, with 18 bases between. The CDR3 loop is CASTISGAQPFF. The CDR3 nucleotides are TGTGCCAGTACCATCTCCGGGGCCCAGCCTTTCTTT.

The chain's CDR3 is CASRILAGRSYEQYF. In DNA, the CDR3 is TGCGCCAGCAGGATACTAGCGGGTCGCTCCTACGAGCAGTACTTC. The gene calls are TRBV5-1 and TRBJ2-7; TRBD2 matches 9 bases. J lost 0 bases, V lost 5 bases, and 6 bases had no gene match. Germline values: CDR1 SGHRS, CDR2 YFSETQ. The CDR3 is 15 amino acids.

The genes are TRBV7-9 and TRBJ1-2; TRBD1 is a possible D gene (6 bases). The germline gives CDR1 SEHNR, CDR2 FQNEAQ (reference sequence). There are 15 residues in the CDR3. Trimming stripped 4 bases from V and 3 bases from J, with 15 bases between. CDR3 protein: CASSSPPAGDYGYTF. Written as DNA, the CDR3 is TGTGCCAGCAGCTCCCCCCCGGCAGGGGACTATGGCTACACCTTC.

This clone occurred once. This chain connects TRBV15 to TRBJ2-1; D might be TRBD1 or TRBD2, each matching 5 bases. This CDR3 spans 13 amino acids. The germline V gene encodes CDR1 LNHNV and CDR2 YYDKDF (reference sequence). Trimming took off 2 bases at V and 13 bases at J, with 15 bases between the two ends. Here the CDR3 DNA reads TGTGCCACCAGCAGAAGTCGGGAAGGGGCACAGTTCTTC. Its translation: CATSRSREGAQFF.

The DNA for the CDR3 is TGCGCCAGCAGCTCGGACAGGGGGGTCGGAGCCTACAATGAGCAGTTCTTC. Amino acid sequence: CASSSDRGVGAYNEQFF. The rearrangement links TRBV5-1 to TRBJ2-1; 10 nucleotides match TRBD1. CDR1 is SGHRS, CDR2 YFSETQ, per germline. V lost 3 bases to trimming and J lost 2 bases; unmatched junction nucleotides: 8. The CDR3 is made up of 17 amino acids. The entire variable domain, with the rest obtained from reference TRBV5-1 and TRBJ2-1, is as follows: KAGVTQTPRYLIKTRGQQVTLSCSPISGHRSVSWYQQTPGQGLQFLFEYFSETQRNKGNFPGRFSGRQFSNSRSEMNVSTLELGDSALYLCASSSDRGVGAYNEQFFGPGTRLTVL.

The V call is TRBV4-1, the J call TRBJ2-7; 9 bases line up with TRBD1. The CDR3 has 16 residues. V gave up 0 bases and J gave up 4 bases; unmatched junction bases: 7. The germline V gene encodes CDR1 MGHRA and CDR2 YSYEKL. Here the CDR3 reads CASSQDWDRVQYEQYF. The CDR3 bases are TGCGCCAGCAGCCAAGATTGGGACAGGGTACAATACGAGCAGTACTTC.

The chain is built from TRBV28 and TRBJ2-3, with 15 bases that match TRBD2. CDR3 length equals 16 residues. Germline trimming cut 5 bases from V and 4 bases from J; bases unmatched to any gene: 4. The germline V gene encodes CDR1 MDHEN and CDR2 SYDVKM. CDR3 sequence (DNA): TGTGCCAGCAGTCTAGGACTAGCGGGAGGGCCAGATACGCAGTATTTT. Protein product: CASSLGLAGGPDTQYF.

The gene calls are TRBV27 and TRBJ2-2; D unresolved. The CDR3 is 16 residues long. The V end lost 3 bases, the J end lost 1 base, and 12 bases lay between the germline ends. CDR1 is MNHEY and CDR2 is SMNVEV in the germline V gene (reference sequence). This chain's CDR3 is CASSLASARNTGELFF. In DNA form, the CDR3 reads TGTGCCAGCAGTTTGGCCAGCGCCCGGAACACCGGGGAGCTGTTTTTT.

The genes are TRBV10-1 and TRBJ2-7; D not resolved. From germline, CDR1 is WNHNN and CDR2 SYGVQD (reference sequence). The germline V and J ends were trimmed by 3 bases and 6 bases, with 12 bases remaining between them. This CDR3 region has 13 residues. CDR3 amino acids: CASSDQVSGEQYF. Here the CDR3 DNA reads TGCGCCAGCAGTGACCAGGTATCGGGCGAGCAGTACTTC.

The CDR3 loop is CASSFDNEQYF. CDR3 sequence (DNA): TGTGCCAGCAGCTTTGACAACGAGCAGTACTTC. The chain carries TRBV5-6 and TRBJ2-7; D not certain. Trimming took off 2 bases at V and 5 bases at J, with 5 bases between the two ends. Germline V gene lookup returns CDR1 SGHDT and CDR2 YYEEEE. The CDR3 contains 11 residues.

V is TRBV10-2 and J is TRBJ2-7; 9 bases match TRBD2. V trimming: 6 bases; J trimming: 3 bases; junction bases outside the gene matches: 9. CDR3 length: 15 residues. The germline CDR1 and CDR2 sequences are WSHSY and SAAADI. CDR3 coding DNA: TGCGCCAGCAGCCCCCGGACTAGCGCCTTCTACGAGCAGTACTTC. As protein: CASSPRTSAFYEQYF.

In regard to this clone: Other DNA sequences within the sample encode an identical CDR3. The CDR3 protein is CASSQDILAGVNNEQFF. The CDR3 bases are TGCGCCAGCAGCCAAGATATACTAGCGGGAGTTAATAATGAGCAGTTCTTC. J is TRBJ2-1 and V is TRBV4-1; 11 bases line up with TRBD2. The CDR3 extends over 17 amino acids. Trimming cost V 0 bases and J 7 bases; bases outside gene matches: 8. Germline V lookup: CDR1 MGHRA, CDR2 YSYEKL.

The count of this clone is one. The J gene is TRBJ1-5, the V gene TRBV27, with unresolved D. There are 14 residues in the CDR3. V lost 6 bases and J lost 6, with 15 bases in between. The germline gives CDR1 MNHEY, CDR2 SMNVEV (reference sequence). The CDR3 reads CASRDGGGIQPQHF. The CDR3 DNA reads as TGTGCCAGCAGGGACGGAGGCGGTATTCAGCCCCAGCATTTT.

This chain links TRBV19 with TRBJ2-1, with D perhaps being TRBD1 or TRBD2 (5 bases each). Trimming cost V 1 base and J 10 bases, with 11 bases left between them. The CDR3 runs 13 residues. From germline, CDR1 is LNHDA and CDR2 SQIVND (reference sequence). The CDR3 here is CASSIVMGREQFF. The CDR3 DNA follows: TGTGCCAGTAGTATAGTAATGGGACGCGAGCAGTTCTTC.

This clone was seen a single time. The CDR3 loop reads CASSPSGGGQETQYF. In nucleotides, the CDR3 is TGTGCCAGCAGCCCCAGCGGGGGGGGCCAAGAGACCCAGTACTTC. The rearrangement joins TRBV7-8 to TRBJ2-5, with 10 bases lining up with TRBD2. This CDR3 region has 15 residues. Losses at the gene ends were 5 bases for V and 1 base for J; bases not matched to a gene: 4. CDR1 and CDR2 (germline): SGHVS, FQNEAQ.

The chain has TRBV29-1 and TRBJ1-2; a possible D gene is TRBD1 (6 bases). Trimming left V 5 bases short and J 8 bases short, with 18 bases between. This CDR3 region has 13 residues. The germline CDR1 and CDR2 sequences are SQVTM and ANQGSEA. Here the CDR3 reads CSVPGQTSWGYTF. CDR3 nucleotide sequence: TGCAGCGTTCCAGGACAGACATCTTGGGGCTACACCTTC.

V is TRBV6-6 and J is TRBJ2-7, with unresolved D. The germline gives CDR1 MNHNY, CDR2 SVGAGI (reference sequence). The CDR3 consists of 16 residues. V was trimmed by 6 bases and J by 4 bases, leaving 22 bases between them. The DNA for the CDR3 is TGTGCCAGCAGGCGCCCCGGCAGAAACCCTTTTTACGAGCAGTACTTC. Its protein product is CASRRPGRNPFYEQYF.

This chain links TRBV11-2 with TRBJ2-1; D not resolved. V was pared by 2 bases and J by 6 bases, with 5 bases between. From germline, CDR1 is SGHAT and CDR2 FQNNGV. The length of the CDR3 is 12 residues. In DNA form, the CDR3 reads TGTGCCAGCAGCTTATTATTCAATGAGCAGTTCTTC. The encoded protein is CASSLLFNEQFF.

The chain combines TRBV29-1 with TRBJ2-7; 14 nucleotides match TRBD2. This CDR3 region has 13 residues. The V gene end was trimmed by 6 bases and the J gene end by 7 bases; junction bases not matched to a gene: 5. Germline V lookup: CDR1 SQVTM, CDR2 ANQGSEA. The CDR3 DNA sequence: TGCAGCGTCGGGACTAGCGGGAGTCGGGAGCAGTACTTC. Protein: CSVGTSGSREQYF.

The rearrangement uses TRBV29-1 and TRBJ2-2, with no clear D. Germline CDR1 reads SQVTM; CDR2 reads ANQGSEA. The CDR3 is 14 residues long. V gave up 4 bases and J gave up 3 bases, with 12 bases separating them. The CDR3 sequence: CSVGRRSDTGELFF. The CDR3 coding sequence is TGCAGCGTTGGTAGGCGTTCGGACACCGGGGAGCTGTTTTTT.

This sequence joins TRBV28 and TRBJ2-1, with TRBD1 matching 9 bases. Trimming removed 5 bases from V and 7 bases from J; junction bases left unmatched: 15. Germline loops: CDR1 MDHEN, CDR2 SYDVKM. The CDR3 covers 17 residues. As DNA, the CDR3 is TGTGCCAGCAGTCCCGGGACAGGGATGGAGGGGGGAAATGAGCAGTTCTTC. Amino acid sequence: CASSPGTGMEGGNEQFF.

This rearrangement joins TRBV2 to TRBJ1-2, with 8 bases that match TRBD1. The CDR3 totals 17 residues. CDR1 SNHLY and CDR2 FYNNEI come from the germline V gene. V gave up 3 bases and J gave up 0 bases; unmatched junction bases: 9. CDR3 amino acids: CASSEDGQGRTNYGYTF. DNA for the CDR3: TGTGCCAGCAGTGAGGACGGACAGGGACGAACTAACTATGGCTACACCTTC.

The genes are TRBV9 and TRBJ2-7; 8 nucleotides agree with TRBD2. The CDR3 extends over 14 amino acids. The germline V gene encodes CDR1 SGDLS and CDR2 YYNGEE. V lost 4 bases, J lost 6 bases, and 9 bases stayed unmatched. CDR3: CASSPGTSDSEQYF. The CDR3 DNA sequence: TGTGCCAGCAGCCCAGGGACTAGTGATTCCGAGCAGTACTTC.

V is TRBV4-2 and J is TRBJ2-7, with 9 bases lining up with TRBD2. The CDR3 runs 15 residues. Per the germline V gene, CDR1 is LGHNA and CDR2 is YNFKEQ. Trimming removed 3 bases from V and 0 bases from J; junction bases left unmatched: 3. The CDR3 nucleotides are TGTGCCAGCAGCCAGGGGACTAGCTTCTCCTACGAGCAGTACTTC. It encodes CASSQGTSFSYEQYF.

The chain joins TRBV28 to TRBJ1-1, with D tentatively TRBD1 (5 bases). The CDR3 has 16 residues. Germline V gene lookup returns CDR1 MDHEN and CDR2 SYDVKM. V lost 3 bases, J lost 10 bases, and 24 bases lay in between. DNA for the CDR3: TGTGCCAGCAGTTTTGGGGGAGAGGGCATGGGATTAGGAGCTTTCTTT. It encodes CASSFGGEGMGLGAFF.

The chain employs TRBV5-6 and TRBJ2-7, with 8 bases identical to TRBD2. The CDR3 loop spans 14 amino acids. From germline, CDR1 is SGHDT and CDR2 YYEEEE. Trimming at V came to 4 bases and at J to 4 bases, leaving 7 bases not matched to a gene. CDR3 sequence (DNA): TGTGCCAGCAGCCTACTAGCGGCCGGGTACGAGCAGTACTTC. This encodes CASSLLAAGYEQYF.

The genes are TRBV15 and TRBJ2-7; D not certain. Germline lookup yields CDR1 LNHNV and CDR2 YYDKDF (reference sequence). V gave up 4 bases and J gave up 0 bases, with 1 base separating them. The CDR3 has 11 residues. The CDR3 DNA reads TGTGCCACCAGCACCTCCTACGAGCAGTACTTC. Protein product: CATSTSYEQYF.

The CDR3 DNA reads as TGTGCCAGCAGTCTCGAGGGGGTTCAGCCCCAGCATTTT. It specifies CASSLEGVQPQHF. V and J are TRBV7-2 and TRBJ1-5, with D perhaps TRBD1 (6 bases). In germline, CDR1 is SGHTA, CDR2 FQGNSA. The CDR3 runs to 13 residues. Trimming removed 6 bases from V and 6 bases from J, with 12 bases in between.

The chain joins TRBV27 to TRBJ2-3; D is unclear. CDR3 length: 18 residues. V shed 2 bases and J shed 4 bases, with 22 bases lying between them. In germline, CDR1 is MNHEY, CDR2 SMNVEV (reference sequence). Here the CDR3 reads CASSLTDPIPTRPDTQYF. The CDR3 DNA reads TGTGCCAGCAGTTTAACAGACCCAATCCCCACACGTCCAGATACGCAGTATTTT.

The chain is built from TRBV2 and TRBJ2-7, with D hard to call. Trimming removed 0 bases at V and 0 bases at J, with 9 bases between. The CDR3 covers 15 residues. Germline CDR1 SNHLY, CDR2 FYNNEI. The CDR3, as DNA: TGTGCCAGCAGTGAAGCGGGAACGAGCTCCTACGAGCAGTACTTC. Translating it yields CASSEAGTSSYEQYF.

The chain employs TRBV5-1 and TRBJ2-7; 10 nucleotides agree with TRBD2. The CDR3 runs 13 residues. Trimming removed 6 bases from V and 6 bases from J; junction bases left unmatched: 6. The germline V gene encodes CDR1 SGHRS and CDR2 YFSETQ. The CDR3 sequence: CASTSGRVGEQYF. The DNA of the CDR3 is TGCGCCAGCACTAGCGGGAGAGTGGGCGAGCAGTACTTC.

The V gene is TRBV28, the J gene TRBJ1-1; no clear D gene. From germline, CDR1 is MDHEN and CDR2 SYDVKM. Deletions cut 6 bases from V and 0 bases from J, with 11 bases between. The CDR3 contains 14 residues. The CDR3 is CASSYITVNTEAFF. The CDR3 DNA sequence: TGTGCCAGCAGCTATATAACAGTGAACACTGAAGCTTTCTTT. Full variable domain (remainder filled in from reference TRBV28 and TRBJ1-1): DVKVTQSSRYLVKRTGEKVFLECVQDMDHENMFWYRQDPGLGLRLIYFSYDVKMKEKGDIPEGYSVSREKKERFSLILESASTNQTSMYLCASSYITVNTEAFFGQGTRLTVV.